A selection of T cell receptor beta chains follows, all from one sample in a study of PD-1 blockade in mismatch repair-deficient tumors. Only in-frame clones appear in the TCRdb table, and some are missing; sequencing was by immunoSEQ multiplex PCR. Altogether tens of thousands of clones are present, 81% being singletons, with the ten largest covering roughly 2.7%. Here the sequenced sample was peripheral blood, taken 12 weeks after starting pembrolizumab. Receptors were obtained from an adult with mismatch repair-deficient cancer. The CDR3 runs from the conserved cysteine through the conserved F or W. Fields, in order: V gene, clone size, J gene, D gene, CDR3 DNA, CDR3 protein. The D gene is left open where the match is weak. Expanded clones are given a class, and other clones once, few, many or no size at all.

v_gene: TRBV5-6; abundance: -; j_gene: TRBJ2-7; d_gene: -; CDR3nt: TGTGCCAGCAGGACCTGGATGAGCTACGAGCAGTACTTC; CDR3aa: CASRTWMSYEQYF
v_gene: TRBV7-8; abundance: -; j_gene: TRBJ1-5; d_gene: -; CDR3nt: TGTGCCAGCAGCTTAGTACGGGTAGGGATCAGCAATCAGCCCCAGCATTTT; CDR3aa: CASSLVRVGISNQPQHF
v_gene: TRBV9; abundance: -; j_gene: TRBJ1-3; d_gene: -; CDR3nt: TGTGCCAGCAGCGGTCTGACACCCGGAAACACCATATATTTT; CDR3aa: CASSGLTPGNTIYF
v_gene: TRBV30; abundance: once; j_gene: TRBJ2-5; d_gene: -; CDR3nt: TGTGCCTGGGTGGAGGGGAACCAAGAGACCCAGTACTTC; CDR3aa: CAWVEGNQETQYF
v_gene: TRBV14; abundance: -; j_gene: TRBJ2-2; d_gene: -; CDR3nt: TGTGCCAGCAGCCAAGTTGAGGGGGTGAACACCGGGGAGCTGTTTTTT; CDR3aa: CASSQVEGVNTGELFF
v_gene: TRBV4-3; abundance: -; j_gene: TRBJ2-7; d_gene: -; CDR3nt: TGCGCCAGCAGCCAAGACAGGGGAATGGGCTACGAGCAGTACTTC; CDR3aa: CASSQDRGMGYEQYF
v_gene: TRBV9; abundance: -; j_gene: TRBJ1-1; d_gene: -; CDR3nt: TGTGCCAGCAGCCTGAGTGGCAGGGGCAACACTGAAGCTTTCTTT; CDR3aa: CASSLSGRGNTEAFF
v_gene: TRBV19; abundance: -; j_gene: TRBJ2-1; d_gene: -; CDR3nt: TGTGCCAGTAGGTCCGGGACAAGCGACGGGAGGGAGCAGTTCTTC; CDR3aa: CASRSGTSDGREQFF
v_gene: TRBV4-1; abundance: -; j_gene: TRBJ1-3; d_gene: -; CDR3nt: TGCGCCAGCAGCCAACAACCGGGACCCCCCTCTGGAAACACCATATATTTT; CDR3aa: CASSQQPGPPSGNTIYF
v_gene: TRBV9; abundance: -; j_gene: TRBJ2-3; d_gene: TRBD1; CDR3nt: TGTGCCAGCAGCACGAGACAGGGGGTAAGGACAGATACGCAGTATTTT; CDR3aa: CASSTRQGVRTDTQYF
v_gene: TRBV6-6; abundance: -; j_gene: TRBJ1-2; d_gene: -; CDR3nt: TGTGCCAGCAGTTCCTCCCGGGTAGGCTACACCTTC; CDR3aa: CASSSSRVGYTF
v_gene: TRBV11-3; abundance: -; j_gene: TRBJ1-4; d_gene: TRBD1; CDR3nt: TGTGCCAGCAGCTTAGGAGGACAGGGCGGTTATGAAAAACTGTTTTTT; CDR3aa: CASSLGGQGGYEKLFF
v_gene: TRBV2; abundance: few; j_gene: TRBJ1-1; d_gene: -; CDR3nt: TGTGCCAGCAGGCCGACAGGAATGAACACTGAAGCTTTCTTT; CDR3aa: CASRPTGMNTEAFF
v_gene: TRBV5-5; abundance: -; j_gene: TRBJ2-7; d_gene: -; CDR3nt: TGTGCCAGCAGCCCCCAGACGGCCTCCTACGAGCAGTACTTC; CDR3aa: CASSPQTASYEQYF
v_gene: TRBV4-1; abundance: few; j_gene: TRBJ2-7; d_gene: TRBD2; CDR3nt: TGCGCCAGCAGCCAGGGACTAGCGGATTCCTACGAGCAGTACTTC; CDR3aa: CASSQGLADSYEQYF
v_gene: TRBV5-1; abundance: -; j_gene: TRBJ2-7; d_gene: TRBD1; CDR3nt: TGCGCCAGCAGCTTCGGGACAGGGGAGGACGAGCAGTACTTC; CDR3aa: CASSFGTGEDEQYF
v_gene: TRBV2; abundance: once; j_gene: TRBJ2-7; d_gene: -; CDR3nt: TGTGCCATCGCCTTATTACATGCCTACGAGCAGTACTTC; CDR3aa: CAIALLHAYEQYF
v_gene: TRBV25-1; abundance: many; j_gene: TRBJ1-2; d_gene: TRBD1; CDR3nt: TGTGCCAGCGGACAACAGGGGGTCTATGGCTACACCTTC; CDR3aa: CASGQQGVYGYTF
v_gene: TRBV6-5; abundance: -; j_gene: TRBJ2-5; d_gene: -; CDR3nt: TGTGCCAGCAGTTACTCGCTGGGGACCCAGTACTTC; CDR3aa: CASSYSLGTQYF
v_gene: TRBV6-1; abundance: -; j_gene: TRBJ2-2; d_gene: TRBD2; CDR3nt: TGTGCCAGCAGTGAACCGACTAGCGGGATCGCGAACACCGGGGAGCTGTTTTTT; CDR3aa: CASSEPTSGIANTGELFF
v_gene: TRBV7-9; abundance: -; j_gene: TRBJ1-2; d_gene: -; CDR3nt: TGTGCCAGCAGCTTTGACGTCGACTCGATCCCTCCACAGGGCTACACCTTC; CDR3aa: CASSFDVDSIPPQGYTF
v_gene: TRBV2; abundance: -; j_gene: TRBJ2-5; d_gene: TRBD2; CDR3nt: TGTGCCAGCAGTGAGGCTAGCGGTATGGGAGAGACCCAGTACTTC; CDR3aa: CASSEASGMGETQYF
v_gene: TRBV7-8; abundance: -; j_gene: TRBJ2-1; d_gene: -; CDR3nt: TGTGCCAGCAGCTACGAGGGGTCCTACAATGAGCAGTTCTTC; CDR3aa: CASSYEGSYNEQFF
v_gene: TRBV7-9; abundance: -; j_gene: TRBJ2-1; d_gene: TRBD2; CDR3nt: TGTGCCAGCAGCTCCAAAGAGATGCGGGAGGGCCCCTACAATGAGCAGTTCTTC; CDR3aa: CASSSKEMREGPYNEQFF
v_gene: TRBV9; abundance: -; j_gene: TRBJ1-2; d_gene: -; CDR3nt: TGTGCCAGCAGCGTAGGCCCGGGGGATAGGAGTGGCTACACCTTC; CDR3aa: CASSVGPGDRSGYTF
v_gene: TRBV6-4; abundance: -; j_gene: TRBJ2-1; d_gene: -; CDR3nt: TGTGCCAGCAGTGAAACGGCTCAGCAGGATCGTGAGCAGTTCTTC; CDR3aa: CASSETAQQDREQFF
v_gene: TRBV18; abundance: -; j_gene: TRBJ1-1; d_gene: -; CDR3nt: TGTGCCAGCTCACCGAACTCAAACACTGAAGCTTTCTTT; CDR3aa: CASSPNSNTEAFF
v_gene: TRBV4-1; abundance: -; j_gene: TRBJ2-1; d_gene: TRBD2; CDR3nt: TGCGCCAGCAGCCAATCAGGACTAGCGGGAGCTTTCAATGAGCAGTTCTTC; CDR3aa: CASSQSGLAGAFNEQFF
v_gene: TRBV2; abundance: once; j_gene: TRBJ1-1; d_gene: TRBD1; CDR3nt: TGTGCCAGCAAAGCTCGGGACAGGGGGAACACTGAAGCTTTCTTT; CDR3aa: CASKARDRGNTEAFF
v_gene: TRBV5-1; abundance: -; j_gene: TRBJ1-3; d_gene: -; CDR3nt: TGCGCCAGCAGCTCCAGTATTGGAAACACCATATATTTT; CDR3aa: CASSSSIGNTIYF
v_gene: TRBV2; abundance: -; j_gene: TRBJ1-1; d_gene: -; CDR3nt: TGTGCCAGCAGTGAGGTGGGAAGCGCTTTCTTT; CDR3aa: CASSEVGSAFF
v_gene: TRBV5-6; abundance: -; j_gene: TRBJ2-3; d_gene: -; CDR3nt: TGTGCCAGCAGCTTGTCTGTAGCAGGCACAGATACGCAGTATTTT; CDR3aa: CASSLSVAGTDTQYF
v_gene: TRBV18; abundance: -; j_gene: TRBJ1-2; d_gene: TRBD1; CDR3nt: TGTGCCAGCTCACAGGACAGGGGTGGCTACACCTTC; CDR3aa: CASSQDRGGYTF
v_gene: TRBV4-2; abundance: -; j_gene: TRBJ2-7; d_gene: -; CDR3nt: TGTGCCAGCAGCCAAGACGGAGGTAGCGGCTACGAGCAGTACTTC; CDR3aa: CASSQDGGSGYEQYF
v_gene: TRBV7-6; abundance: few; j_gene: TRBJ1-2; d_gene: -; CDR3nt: TGTGCCAGCAGCTCCCGAGGGTTGGGACCTTATGGCTACACCTTC; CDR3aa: CASSSRGLGPYGYTF
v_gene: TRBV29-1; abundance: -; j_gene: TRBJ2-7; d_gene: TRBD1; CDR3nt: TGCAGCGTTCGACAGGGGGCTTCCTACGAGCAGTACTTC; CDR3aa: CSVRQGASYEQYF
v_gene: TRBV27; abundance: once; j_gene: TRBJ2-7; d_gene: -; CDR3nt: TGTGCCAGCAGGTTGACAGGTTGGCACGAGCAGTACTTC; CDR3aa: CASRLTGWHEQYF
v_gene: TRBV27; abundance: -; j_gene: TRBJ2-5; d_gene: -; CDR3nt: TGTGCCAGCAGTTTATCGTACCCCTCATTGGGGACCCAGTACTTC; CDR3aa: CASSLSYPSLGTQYF
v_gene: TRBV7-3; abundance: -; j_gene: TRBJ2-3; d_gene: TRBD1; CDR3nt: TGTGCCAGCAGCTCAGTTAGGGGGCACGGTACGCAGTATTTT; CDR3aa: CASSSVRGHGTQYF
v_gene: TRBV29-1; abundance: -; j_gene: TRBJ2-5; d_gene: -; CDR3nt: TGCAGCGGCACCCCGGGATTCCAAGAGACCCAGTACTTC; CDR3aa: CSGTPGFQETQYF
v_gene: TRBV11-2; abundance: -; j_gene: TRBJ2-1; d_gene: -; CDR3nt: TGTGCCAGCAGCTTCGGGACCACCGGGGATGAGCAGTTCTTC; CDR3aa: CASSFGTTGDEQFF
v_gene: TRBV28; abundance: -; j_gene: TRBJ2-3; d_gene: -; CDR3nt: TGTGCCAGCAGTCCACTGACAGGGGAGGCGGGAGCGGGGGCAACGAGAGATACGCAGTATTTT; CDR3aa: CASSPLTGEAGAGATRDTQYF
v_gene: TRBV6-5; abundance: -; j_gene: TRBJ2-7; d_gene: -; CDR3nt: TGTGCCAGCAGGACCGACGTATTCTCTCTTTACGAGCAGTACTTC; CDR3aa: CASRTDVFSLYEQYF
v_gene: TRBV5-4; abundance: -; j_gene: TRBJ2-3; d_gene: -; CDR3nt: TGTGCCAGCAGCCCCGCGGGCGGGTCTAGCACAGATACGCAGTATTTT; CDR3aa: CASSPAGGSSTDTQYF
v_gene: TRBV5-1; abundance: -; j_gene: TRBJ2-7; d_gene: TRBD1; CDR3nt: TGCGCCAGCGCCGGACAGGGACCTTACGAGCAGTACTTC; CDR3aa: CASAGQGPYEQYF
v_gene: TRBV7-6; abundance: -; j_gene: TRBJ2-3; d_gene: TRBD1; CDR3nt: TGTGCCAGCAGCTTAGCGATACCAGGGGGCGCGGGGCGGACAGATACGCAGTATTTT; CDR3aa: CASSLAIPGGAGRTDTQYF
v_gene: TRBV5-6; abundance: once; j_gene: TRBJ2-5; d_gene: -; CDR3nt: TGTGCCAGCAGCACAACCGGGAGTGGAGAGACCCAGTACTTC; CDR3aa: CASSTTGSGETQYF
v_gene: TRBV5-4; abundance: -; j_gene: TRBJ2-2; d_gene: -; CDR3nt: TGTGCCAGCAGCCCTGGTTCGACAGGGATCGGGAGGAACACCGGGGAGCTGTTTTTT; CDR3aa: CASSPGSTGIGRNTGELFF
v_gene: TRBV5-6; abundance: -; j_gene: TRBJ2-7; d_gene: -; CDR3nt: TGTGCCAGCAGCTCAGGGCCAGGGGCGAGCGAGCAGTACTTC; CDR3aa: CASSSGPGASEQYF
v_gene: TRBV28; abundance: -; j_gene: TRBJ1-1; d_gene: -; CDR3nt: TGTGCCAGCTGGGCGCGGGGGGTGAGTGGTCGAGCTTTCTTT; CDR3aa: CASWARGVSGRAFF
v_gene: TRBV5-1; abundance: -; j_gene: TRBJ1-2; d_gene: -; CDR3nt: TGCGCCAGCAGCTTGGGAGCAGGACCTAACTATGGCTACACCTTC; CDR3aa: CASSLGAGPNYGYTF
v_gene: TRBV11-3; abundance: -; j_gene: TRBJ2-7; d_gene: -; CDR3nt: TGTGCCAGCAGCTTCTCGGGGGAGCACGAGCAGTACTTC; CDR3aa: CASSFSGEHEQYF
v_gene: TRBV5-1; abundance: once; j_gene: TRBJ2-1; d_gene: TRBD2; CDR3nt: TGCGCCAGCAGCTCCCTCGGGGGGACCTACAATGAGCAGTTCTTC; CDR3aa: CASSSLGGTYNEQFF